What follows are 15 T cell receptor beta chains derived from one specimen sequenced in a study of shared clonotypes between healthy human individuals (dated by TCRdb to about 2020). The method behind the library was the immunoSEQ multiplex PCR assay. As stored in TCRdb, this immuneACCESS dataset retains in-frame rearrangements with V and J assigned. A fraction of the clones does not appear; measured against another copy, unresolved V genes explain less than half of the discrepancy, and the remainder lacks a known reason. In this sample the table shows millions of clones, roughly 96% of which occur a single time. Of the sample, 0.1% to 0.15% falls within the top ten clones. The sample taken for sequencing was naive CD4+ T cells sorted from blood. The sample's cell subset or site label, in plain terms: CD45RA+ positively selected. The receptors stem from a man between 18 and 29 years old in good health.

The chain joins TRBV7-9 to TRBJ2-7, with TRBD2 as a possible D gene (5 bases). CDR3 length equals 15 residues. From germline, CDR1 is SEHNR and CDR2 FQNEAQ (reference sequence). Trimming took 4 bases from V and 2 from J, leaving 15 bases between them. The CDR3 here is CASSSFERDPYEQYF. The CDR3, as DNA: TGTGCCAGCAGCTCCTTCGAGAGGGATCCCTACGAGCAGTACTTC.

The V and J genes are TRBV25-1 and TRBJ2-1; D is unclear. The V end lost 1 base, the J end lost 15 bases, and 13 bases lay between the germline ends. The germline CDR1 and CDR2 sequences are MGHDK and SYGVNS. This CDR3 is built from 12 residues. Written as DNA, the CDR3 is TGTGCCAGCAGTGAATCGTCACTGCCCCGGTTCTTC. Its protein product is CASSESSLPRFF.

V and J are TRBV20-1 and TRBJ2-1; possibly TRBD2 for D (6 bases). The CDR3 loop spans 11 amino acids. CDR1 is DFQATT, CDR2 SNEGSKA, per germline (reference sequence). V was trimmed by 5 bases and J by 9 bases, leaving 11 bases between them. Here the CDR3 reads CSAPVGGEQFF. The CDR3 nucleotides are TGCAGTGCTCCCGTGGGGGGTGAGCAGTTCTTC.

V usage is TRBV28 and J usage is TRBJ1-5, with D possibly matching TRBD1 (5 bases). V gave up 8 bases and J gave up 3 bases, with 14 bases separating them. CDR3 length equals 14 residues. The germline V gene has CDR1 MDHEN and CDR2 SYDVKM. CDR3 sequence (DNA): TGTGCCAGCGGGGCAGGAGGGTACAATCAGCCCCAGCATTTT. Its translation is CASGAGGYNQPQHF.

The chain carries TRBV11-1 and TRBJ1-2; D call uncertain. This CDR3 is 15 amino acids long. Germline CDR1 is SGHAT and CDR2 is FQDESV (reference sequence). Deletions cut 8 bases from V and 5 bases from J, with 21 bases between. The CDR3 protein is CASHSRLSGWYGYTF. For the CDR3, the DNA is TGTGCCAGCCATTCCCGCCTATCTGGATGGTATGGCTACACCTTC.

On this clone itself: This CDR3 is also generated by other DNA sequences in the sample. This chain links TRBV6-6 with TRBJ2-3; the D is unclear. V lost 2 bases, J lost 0 bases, and 9 bases lay in between. The CDR3 totals 15 residues. Germline assignment: CDR1 MNHNY and CDR2 SVGAGI (reference sequence). The CDR3 DNA sequence: TGTGCCAGCAGTTACAGTGGAGTTAGCACAGATACGCAGTATTTT. Protein: CASSYSGVSTDTQYF.

The J gene is TRBJ2-5, the V gene TRBV9; 8 bases match TRBD2. The CDR3 extends over 17 amino acids. The germline V gene has CDR1 SGDLS and CDR2 YYNGEE. The V segment lost 0 bases and the J segment 2 bases; nucleotides outside the gene matches: 9. The CDR3 spells CASSVAPGGTPQETQYF. CDR3 DNA: TGTGCCAGCAGCGTAGCTCCGGGGGGGACCCCTCAAGAGACCCAGTACTTC.

The CDR3 sequence is CASRSAGVPNYEQYF. The CDR3, as DNA: TGTGCCAGCAGGAGCGCAGGGGTTCCCAACTACGAGCAGTACTTC. The chain carries TRBV6-5 and TRBJ2-7, with D maybe TRBD1 (6 bases). V was cut by 6 bases and J by 3 bases, with 18 bases left in between. The germline gives CDR1 MNHEY, CDR2 SVGAGI. The CDR3 contains 15 residues.

The rearrangement links TRBV7-2 to TRBJ1-1; no clear D. Deletions cut 3 bases from V and 10 bases from J, with 15 bases between. The germline V gene encodes CDR1 SGHTA and CDR2 FQGNSA. The CDR3 runs to 13 residues. The CDR3 DNA reads as TGTGCCAGCAGCTTCACGGGAGGGCTCGGAGCTTTCTTT. Translating it yields CASSFTGGLGAFF.

The CDR3 loop is CASSVSQPQHF. The CDR3 nucleotides are TGTGCCAGCAGCGTCTCCCAGCCCCAGCATTTT. This chain links TRBV6-1 with TRBJ1-5, with D hard to call. V shed 6 bases and J shed 7 bases, with 7 bases lying between them. Per the germline V gene, CDR1 is MNHNS and CDR2 is SASEGT. CDR3 length equals 11 residues.

The chain is built from TRBV11-2 and TRBJ2-7, with D perhaps given as TRBD1 or TRBD2 (5 bases each). Germline-derived CDR1 and CDR2 are SGHAT and FQNNGV. V lost 4 bases and J lost 3, with 16 bases in between. This CDR3 comprises 15 residues. The CDR3 DNA reads as TGTGCCAGCAGCTCACAAACGGGGCCCGGCTACGAGCAGTACTTC. The encoded protein is CASSSQTGPGYEQYF.

V usage is TRBV29-1 and J usage is TRBJ2-1; 12 nucleotides agree with TRBD2. Trimming cost V 5 bases and J 9 bases; bases outside gene matches: 11. Germline V gene lookup returns CDR1 SQVTM and CDR2 ANQGSEA. The CDR3 has 15 amino acids. CDR3: CSVTTRLAGVGEQFF. The DNA of the CDR3 is TGCAGCGTTACCACCCGACTAGCGGGAGTTGGTGAGCAGTTCTTC.

The chain carries TRBV4-1 and TRBJ2-3; 8 bases are a match to TRBD1. This CDR3 comprises 16 residues. From germline, CDR1 is MGHRA and CDR2 YSYEKL. J gave up 4 bases and V 3 bases, and 9 bases lay outside the gene matches. In DNA form, the CDR3 reads TGCGCCAGCAGCCAGGGGCCGACAGGGGAGGCAGATACGCAGTATTTT. Residues: CASSQGPTGEADTQYF.

V usage is TRBV7-8 and J usage is TRBJ2-2; D remains unclear. Trimming left V 0 bases short and J 10 bases short, with 9 bases between. Germline V gene data show CDR1 as SGHVS and CDR2 as FQNEAQ. The CDR3 runs 13 residues. CDR3 coding DNA: TGTGCCAGCAGCTTAGCGCACGCCGAGGAGCTGTTTTTT. Its protein is CASSLAHAEELFF.

This rearrangement joins TRBV18 to TRBJ2-1, with 7 nucleotides matching TRBD1. Germline trimming cut 1 base from V and 0 bases from J; bases unmatched to any gene: 6. The CDR3 is made up of 17 amino acids. CDR1 is KGHSH and CDR2 is LQKENI in the germline V gene. This chain's CDR3 is CASSPQGASGSYNEQFF. Written as DNA, the CDR3 is TGTGCCAGCTCACCACAGGGGGCATCGGGCTCCTACAATGAGCAGTTCTTC. Drawing the rest from reference TRBV18 and TRBJ2-1, the complete variable domain is NAGVMQNPRHLVRRRGQEARLRCSPMKGHSHVYWYRQLPEEGLKFMVYLQKENIIDESGMPKERFSAEFPKEGPSILRIQQVVRGDSAAYFCASSPQGASGSYNEQFFGPGTRLTVL.